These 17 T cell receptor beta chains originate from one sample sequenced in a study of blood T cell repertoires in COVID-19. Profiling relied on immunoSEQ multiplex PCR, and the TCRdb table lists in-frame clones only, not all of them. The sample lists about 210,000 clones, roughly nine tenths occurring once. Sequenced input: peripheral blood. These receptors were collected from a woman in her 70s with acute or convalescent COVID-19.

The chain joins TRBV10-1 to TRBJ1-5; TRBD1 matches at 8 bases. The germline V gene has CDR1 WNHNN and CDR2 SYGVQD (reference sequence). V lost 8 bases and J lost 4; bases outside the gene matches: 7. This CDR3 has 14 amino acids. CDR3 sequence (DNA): TGCGCCAGCTACGGACAGGGAAGGAATCAGCCCCAGCATTTT. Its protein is CASYGQGRNQPQHF.

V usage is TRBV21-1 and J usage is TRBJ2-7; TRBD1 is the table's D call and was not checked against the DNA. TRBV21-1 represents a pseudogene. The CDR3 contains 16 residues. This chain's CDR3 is CASSPRRQASSYEQYF. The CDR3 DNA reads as TGTGCCAGCAGCCCCCGGAGACAGGCGAGCTCCTACGAGCAGTACTTC.

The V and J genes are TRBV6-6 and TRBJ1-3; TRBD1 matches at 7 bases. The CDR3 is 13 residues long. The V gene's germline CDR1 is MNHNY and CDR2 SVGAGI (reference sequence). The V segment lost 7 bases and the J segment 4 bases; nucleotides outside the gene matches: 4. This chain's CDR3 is CASTQTGGNTIYF. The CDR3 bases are TGTGCCAGCACCCAGACAGGGGGAAACACCATATATTTT.

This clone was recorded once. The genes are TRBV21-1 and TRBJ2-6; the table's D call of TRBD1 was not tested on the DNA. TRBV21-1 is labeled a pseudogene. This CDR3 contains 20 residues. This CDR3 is CASSKGGQGPLLSGANVLTF. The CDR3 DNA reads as TGTGCCAGCAGCAAAGGTGGTCAGGGTCCATTATTGTCTGGGGCCAACGTCCTGACTTTC.

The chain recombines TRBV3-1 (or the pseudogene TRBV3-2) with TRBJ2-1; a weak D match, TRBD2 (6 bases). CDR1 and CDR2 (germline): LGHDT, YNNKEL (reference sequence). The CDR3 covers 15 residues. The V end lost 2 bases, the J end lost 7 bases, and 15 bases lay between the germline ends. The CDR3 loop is CASSQWGTLKNEQFF. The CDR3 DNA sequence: TGTGCCAGCAGCCAATGGGGGACTCTCAAGAATGAGCAGTTCTTC.

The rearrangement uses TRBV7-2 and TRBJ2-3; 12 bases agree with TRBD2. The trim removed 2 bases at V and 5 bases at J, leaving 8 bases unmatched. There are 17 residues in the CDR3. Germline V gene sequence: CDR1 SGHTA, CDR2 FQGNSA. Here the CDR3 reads CASSLTLLAGGQDTQYF. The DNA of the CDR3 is TGTGCCAGCAGCTTAACCTTACTAGCGGGAGGTCAAGATACGCAGTATTTT.

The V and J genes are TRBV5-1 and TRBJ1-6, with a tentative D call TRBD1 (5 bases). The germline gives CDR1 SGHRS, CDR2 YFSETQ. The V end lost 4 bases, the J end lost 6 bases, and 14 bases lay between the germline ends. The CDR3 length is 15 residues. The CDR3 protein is CASSPETATNSPLHF. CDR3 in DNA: TGCGCCAGCAGCCCGGAGACAGCCACTAATTCACCCCTCCACTTT.

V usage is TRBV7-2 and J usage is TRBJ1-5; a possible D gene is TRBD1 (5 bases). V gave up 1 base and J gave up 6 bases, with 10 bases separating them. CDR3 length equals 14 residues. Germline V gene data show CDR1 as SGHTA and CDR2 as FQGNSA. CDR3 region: CASSLVQGGQPQHF. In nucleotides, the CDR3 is TGTGCCAGCAGCTTAGTCCAGGGCGGTCAGCCCCAGCATTTT.

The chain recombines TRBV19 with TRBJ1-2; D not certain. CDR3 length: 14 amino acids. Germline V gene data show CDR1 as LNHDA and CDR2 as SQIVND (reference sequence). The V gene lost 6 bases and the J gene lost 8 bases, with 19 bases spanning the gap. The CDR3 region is CASRQTTVIGGYTF. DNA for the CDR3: TGTGCCAGTAGACAAACAACAGTCATTGGCGGCTACACCTTC.

The CDR3 region is CASSEGTGVGYTF. CDR3 DNA sequence: TGCGCCAGCAGCGAAGGGACAGGGGTGGGCTACACCTTC. The rearrangement links TRBV5-1 to TRBJ1-2, with 10 positions matching TRBD1. V was clipped by 4 bases and J by 8 bases; unmatched bases: 5. This CDR3 region has 13 residues. Germline lookup yields CDR1 SGHRS and CDR2 YFSETQ.

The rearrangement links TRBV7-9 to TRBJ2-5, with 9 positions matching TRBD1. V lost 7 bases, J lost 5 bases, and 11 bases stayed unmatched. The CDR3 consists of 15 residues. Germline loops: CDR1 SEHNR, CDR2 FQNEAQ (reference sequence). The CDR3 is CASKTGTGRGETQYF. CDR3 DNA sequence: TGTGCCAGCAAGACCGGGACAGGGAGGGGGGAGACCCAGTACTTC.

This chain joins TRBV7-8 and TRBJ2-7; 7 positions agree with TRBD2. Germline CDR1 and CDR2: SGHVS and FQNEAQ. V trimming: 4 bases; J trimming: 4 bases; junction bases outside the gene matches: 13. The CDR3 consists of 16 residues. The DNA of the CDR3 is TGTGCCAGCAGCTCCCTCGTCGGCGGGAGTAAGTACGAGCAGTACTTC. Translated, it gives CASSSLVGGSKYEQYF.

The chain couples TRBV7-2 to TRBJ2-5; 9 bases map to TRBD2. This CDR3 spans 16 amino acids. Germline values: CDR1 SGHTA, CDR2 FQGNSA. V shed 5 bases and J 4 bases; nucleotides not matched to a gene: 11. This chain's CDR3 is CASSTLKRGAGETQYF. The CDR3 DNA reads TGTGCCAGCAGCACCTTGAAGCGGGGGGCCGGAGAGACCCAGTACTTC.

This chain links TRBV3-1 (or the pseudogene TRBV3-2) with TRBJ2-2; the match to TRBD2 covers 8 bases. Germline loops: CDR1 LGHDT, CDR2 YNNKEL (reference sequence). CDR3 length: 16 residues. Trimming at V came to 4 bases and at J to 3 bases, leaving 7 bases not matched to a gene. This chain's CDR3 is CASSRRTSRDTGELFF. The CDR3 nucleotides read TGTGCCAGCAGCCGTCGGACTAGCAGGGACACCGGGGAGCTGTTTTTT.

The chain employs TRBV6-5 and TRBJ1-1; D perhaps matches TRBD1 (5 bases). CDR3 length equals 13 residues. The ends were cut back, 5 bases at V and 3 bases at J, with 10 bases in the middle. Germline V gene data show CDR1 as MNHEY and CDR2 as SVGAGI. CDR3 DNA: TGTGCCAGCAGTCCGGGGGGGTACACTGAAGCTTTCTTT. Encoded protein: CASSPGGYTEAFF.

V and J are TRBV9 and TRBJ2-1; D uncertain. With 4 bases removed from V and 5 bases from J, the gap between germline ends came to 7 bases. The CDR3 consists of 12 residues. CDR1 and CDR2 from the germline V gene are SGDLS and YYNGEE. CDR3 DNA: TGTGCCAGCAGCCGGTCGAACAATGAGCAGTTCTTC. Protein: CASSRSNNEQFF.

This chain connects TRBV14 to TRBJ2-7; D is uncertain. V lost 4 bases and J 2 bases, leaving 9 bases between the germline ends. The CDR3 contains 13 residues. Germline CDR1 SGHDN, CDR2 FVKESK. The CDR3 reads CASSPLGAYEQYF. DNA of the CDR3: TGTGCCAGCAGCCCGCTCGGAGCCTACGAGCAGTACTTC.